This T cell receptor beta chain comes out of a study of T cells expressing NK-cell markers. This CDR3 region has 13 residues. Template switching by 5'RACE with UMIs generated the TCR beta cDNA. One entry per CDR3 protein, without DNA, is what TCRdb gives after re-calling the 5' RACE reads. The sample data list a few hundred thousand distinct CDR3 sequences. This TCR derives from a woman between 45 and 60 years old in good health. Sequencing was done on a sample of blood T cells: a sorted CD56 or NKG2C T cell subset, CD4+ or CD8+ T cells, or bulk PBMC T cells (not recorded which). This rearrangement joins TRBV12-3 or TRBV12-4 to TRBJ2-7; TCRdb's assignment of TRBD2 cannot be checked, as there is no DNA. The CDR3 here is CASTASGSYEQYF.